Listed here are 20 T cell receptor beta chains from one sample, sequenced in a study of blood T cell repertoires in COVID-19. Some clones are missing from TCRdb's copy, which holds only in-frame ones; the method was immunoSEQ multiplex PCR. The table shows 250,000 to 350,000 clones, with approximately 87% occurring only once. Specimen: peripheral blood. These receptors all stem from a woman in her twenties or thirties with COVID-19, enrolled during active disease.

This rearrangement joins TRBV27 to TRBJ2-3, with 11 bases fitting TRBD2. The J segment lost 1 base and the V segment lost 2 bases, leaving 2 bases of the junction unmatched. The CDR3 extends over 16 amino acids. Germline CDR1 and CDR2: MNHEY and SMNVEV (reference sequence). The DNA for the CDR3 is TGTGCCAGCAGTTTAGCACTAGCGGGAGGCACAGATACGCAGTATTTT. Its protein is CASSLALAGGTDTQYF.

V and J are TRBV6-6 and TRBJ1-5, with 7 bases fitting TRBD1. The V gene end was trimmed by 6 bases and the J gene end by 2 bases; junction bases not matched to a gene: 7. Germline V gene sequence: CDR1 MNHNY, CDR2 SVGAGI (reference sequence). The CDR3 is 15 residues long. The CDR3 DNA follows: TGTGCCAGCAGCGAGGGACAGAGCGGCAATCAGCCCCAGCATTTT. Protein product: CASSEGQSGNQPQHF.

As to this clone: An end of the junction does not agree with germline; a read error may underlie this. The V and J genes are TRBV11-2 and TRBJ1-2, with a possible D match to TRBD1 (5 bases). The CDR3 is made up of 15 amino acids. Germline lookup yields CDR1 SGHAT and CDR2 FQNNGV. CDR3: CASTLTGGAGYGYTF. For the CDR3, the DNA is TGTGCCAGCACCTTAACCGGGGGAGCTGGTTATGGCTACACCTTC.

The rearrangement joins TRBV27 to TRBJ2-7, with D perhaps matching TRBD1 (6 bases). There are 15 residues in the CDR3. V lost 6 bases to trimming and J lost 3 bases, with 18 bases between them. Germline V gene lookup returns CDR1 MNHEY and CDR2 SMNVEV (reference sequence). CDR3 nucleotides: TGTGCCAGCAGACGGGCCGGGTCCAGGGGCTACGAGCAGTACTTC. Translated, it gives CASRRAGSRGYEQYF.

The CDR3 here is CASSSTGLIYSPLHF. The CDR3 DNA follows: TGTGCCAGCAGCTCCACCGGACTGATTTATTCACCCCTCCACTTT. The chain employs TRBV11-1 and TRBJ1-6; no clear D. Looked up from germline, CDR1 is SGHAT and CDR2 is FQDESV (reference sequence). The V end was cut by 4 bases, the J end by 8 bases, with 15 bases between. The CDR3 contains 15 residues. The variable domain in full, with the rest retrieved from reference TRBV11-1 and TRBJ1-6, is EAEVAQSPRYKITEKSQAVAFWCDPISGHATLYWYRQILGQGPELLVQFQDESVVDDSQLPKDRFSAERLKGVDSTLKIQPAELGDSAMYLCASSSTGLIYSPLHFGNGTRLTVT.

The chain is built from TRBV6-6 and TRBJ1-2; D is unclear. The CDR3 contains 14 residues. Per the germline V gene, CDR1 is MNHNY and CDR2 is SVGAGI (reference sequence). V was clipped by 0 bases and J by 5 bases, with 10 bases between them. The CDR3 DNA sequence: TGTGCCAGCAGTTACTCGAGGGCGGATTATGGCTACACCTTC. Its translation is CASSYSRADYGYTF.

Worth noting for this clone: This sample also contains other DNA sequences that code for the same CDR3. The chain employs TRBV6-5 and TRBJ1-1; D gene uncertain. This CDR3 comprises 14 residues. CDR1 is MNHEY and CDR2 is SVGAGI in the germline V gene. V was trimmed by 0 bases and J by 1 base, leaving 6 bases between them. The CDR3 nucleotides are TGTGCCAGCAGTTACTCGGGAGGGAACACTGAAGCTTTCTTT. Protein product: CASSYSGGNTEAFF.

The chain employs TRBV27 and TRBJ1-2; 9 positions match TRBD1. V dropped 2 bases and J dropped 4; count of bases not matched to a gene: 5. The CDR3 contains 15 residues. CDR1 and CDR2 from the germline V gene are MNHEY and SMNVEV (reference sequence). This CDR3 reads CASSLTTGGFYGYTF. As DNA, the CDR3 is TGTGCCAGCAGTTTAACAACAGGGGGCTTCTATGGCTACACCTTC.

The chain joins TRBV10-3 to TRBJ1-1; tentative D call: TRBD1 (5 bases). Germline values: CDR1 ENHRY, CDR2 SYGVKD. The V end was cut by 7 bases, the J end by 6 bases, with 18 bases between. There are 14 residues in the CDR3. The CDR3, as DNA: TGTGCCATCACCCCGGGGAGGGACGGTGCTGAAGCTTTCTTT. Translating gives CAITPGRDGAEAFF.

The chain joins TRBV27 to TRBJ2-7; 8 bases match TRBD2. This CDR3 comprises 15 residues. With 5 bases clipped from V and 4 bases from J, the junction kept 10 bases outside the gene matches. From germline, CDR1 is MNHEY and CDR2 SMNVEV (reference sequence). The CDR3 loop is CASSKPGLGVYEQYF. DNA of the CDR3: TGTGCCAGCAGTAAGCCGGGACTAGGGGTTTACGAGCAGTACTTC.

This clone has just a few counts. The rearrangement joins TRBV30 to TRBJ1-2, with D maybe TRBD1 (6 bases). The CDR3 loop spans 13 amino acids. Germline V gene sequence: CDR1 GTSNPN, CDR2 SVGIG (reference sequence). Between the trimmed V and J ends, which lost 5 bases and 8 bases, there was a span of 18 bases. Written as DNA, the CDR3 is TGTGCCTGGGGATACAGGGAGTTTTACGGCTACACCTTC. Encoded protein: CAWGYREFYGYTF.

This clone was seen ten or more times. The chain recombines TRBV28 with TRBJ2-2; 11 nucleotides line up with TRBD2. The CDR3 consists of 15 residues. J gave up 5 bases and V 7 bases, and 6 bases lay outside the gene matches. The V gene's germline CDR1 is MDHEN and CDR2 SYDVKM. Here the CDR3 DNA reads TGTGCCAGCACGATACTAGCGGGAGTGACCGGGGAGCTGTTTTTT. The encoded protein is CASTILAGVTGELFF.

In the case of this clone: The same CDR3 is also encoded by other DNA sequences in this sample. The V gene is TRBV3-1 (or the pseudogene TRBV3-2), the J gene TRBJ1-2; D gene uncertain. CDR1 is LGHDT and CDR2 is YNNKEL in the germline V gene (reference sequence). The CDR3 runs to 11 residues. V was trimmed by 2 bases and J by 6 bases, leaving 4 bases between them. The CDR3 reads CASSQRDGYTF. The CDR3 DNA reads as TGTGCCAGCAGCCAACGGGATGGCTACACCTTC.

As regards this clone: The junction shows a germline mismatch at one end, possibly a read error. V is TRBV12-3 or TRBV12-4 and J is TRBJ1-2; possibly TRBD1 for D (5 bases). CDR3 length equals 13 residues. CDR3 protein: CASRLGAGYGYTF. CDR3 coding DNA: TGTGCCAGCAGGTTAGGGGCCGGCTATGGCTACACCTTC.

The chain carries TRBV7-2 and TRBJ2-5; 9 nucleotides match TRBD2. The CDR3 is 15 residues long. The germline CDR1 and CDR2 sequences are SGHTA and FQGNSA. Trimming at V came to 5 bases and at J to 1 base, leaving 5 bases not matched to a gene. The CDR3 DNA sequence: TGTGCCAGCAGCCTTGGCGGGAGGGCCCAAGAGACCCAGTACTTC. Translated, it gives CASSLGGRAQETQYF. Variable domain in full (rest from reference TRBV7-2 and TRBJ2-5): GAGVSQSPSNKVTEKGKDVELRCDPISGHTALYWYRQSLGQGLEFLIYFQGNSAPDKSGLPSDRFSAERTGGSVSTLTIQRTQQEDSAVYLCASSLGGRAQETQYFGPGTRLLVL.

CDR3 sequence: CASLDRGTTGELFF. Written as DNA, the CDR3 is TGTGCCAGCCTCGACAGGGGGACCACCGGGGAGCTGTTTTTT. The rearrangement links TRBV18 to TRBJ2-2, with TRBD1 matching 9 bases. The CDR3 extends over 14 amino acids. Germline V gene sequence: CDR1 KGHSH, CDR2 LQKENI. Losses at the gene ends were 8 bases for V and 4 bases for J; bases not matched to a gene: 5. Combining the CDR3 with reference TRBV18 and TRBJ2-2 gives the whole variable domain NAGVMQNPRHLVRRRGQEARLRCSPMKGHSHVYWYRQLPEEGLKFMVYLQKENIIDESGMPKERFSAEFPKEGPSILRIQQVVRGDSAAYFCASLDRGTTGELFFGEGSRLTVL.

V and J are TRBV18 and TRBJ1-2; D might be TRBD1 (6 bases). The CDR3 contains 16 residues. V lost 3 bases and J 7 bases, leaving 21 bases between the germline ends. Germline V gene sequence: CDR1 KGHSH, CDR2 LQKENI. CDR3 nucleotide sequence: TGTGCCAGCTCACCGACAGGCGACACTACGGGAAGTGGCTACACCTTC. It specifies CASSPTGDTTGSGYTF.

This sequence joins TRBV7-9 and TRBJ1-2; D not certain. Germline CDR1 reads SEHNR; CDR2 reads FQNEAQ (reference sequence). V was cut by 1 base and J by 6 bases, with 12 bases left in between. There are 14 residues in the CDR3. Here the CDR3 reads CASSLGQVPNGYTF. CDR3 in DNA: TGTGCCAGCAGCTTAGGTCAGGTCCCAAATGGCTACACCTTC.

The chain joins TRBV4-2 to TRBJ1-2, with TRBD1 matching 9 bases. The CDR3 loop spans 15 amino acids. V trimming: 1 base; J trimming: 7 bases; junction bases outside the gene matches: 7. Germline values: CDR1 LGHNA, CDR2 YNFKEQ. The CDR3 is CASSQGRTGAAGYTF. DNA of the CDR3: TGTGCCAGCAGCCAAGGGCGGACAGGGGCAGCTGGCTACACCTTC.

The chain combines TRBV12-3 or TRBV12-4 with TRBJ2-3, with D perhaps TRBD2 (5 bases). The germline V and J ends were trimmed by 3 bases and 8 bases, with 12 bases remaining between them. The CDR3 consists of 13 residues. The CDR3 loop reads CASSFPSKGTQYF. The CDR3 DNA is TGTGCCAGCAGTTTTCCTAGCAAGGGTACGCAGTATTTT.